The T cell receptor beta chain described here comes from a study of blood T cell repertoires in COVID-19. Trimming pared 4 bases from V and 1 base from J, leaving 11 bases between. This CDR3 region has 15 residues. Per germline, CDR1 SGHRS and CDR2 YFSETQ. Sequencing was performed with immunoSEQ multiplex PCR; in TCRdb, only in-frame clones are kept and a portion is missing. The sample lists 70,000 or so clones, roughly 80% seen once, with 16% in the top ten. The TCR originated in a man aged 60 to 75 with acute or convalescent COVID-19. Sequencing used peripheral blood. This chain joins TRBV5-1 and TRBJ2-2; D is possibly TRBD2 (5 bases). CDR3 region: CASSGRRENTGELFF. The CDR3 DNA follows: TGCGCCAGCAGCGGACGACGGGAGAACACCGGGGAGCTGTTTTTT.